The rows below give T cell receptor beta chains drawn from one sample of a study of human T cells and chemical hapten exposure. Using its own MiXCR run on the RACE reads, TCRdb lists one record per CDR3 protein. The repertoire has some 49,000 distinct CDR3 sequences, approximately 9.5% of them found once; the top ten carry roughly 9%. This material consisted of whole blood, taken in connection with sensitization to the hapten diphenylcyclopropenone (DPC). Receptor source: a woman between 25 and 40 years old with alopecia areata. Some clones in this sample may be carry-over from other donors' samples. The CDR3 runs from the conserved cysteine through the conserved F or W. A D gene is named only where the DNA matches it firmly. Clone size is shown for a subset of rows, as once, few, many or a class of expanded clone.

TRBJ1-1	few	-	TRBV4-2	TGTGCCAGCAGCCAAGTTGAGGGGGATGGAACTGAAGCTTTCTTT	CASSQVEGDGTEAFF
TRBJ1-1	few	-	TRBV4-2	TGTGCCAGCAGGGGGTTGGACACTGAAGCTTTCTTT	CASRGLDTEAFF
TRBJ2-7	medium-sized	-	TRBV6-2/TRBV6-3	TGTGCCAGCGGAGAAGACAGTTCCGACTACGAGCAGTACTTC	CASGEDSSDYEQYF
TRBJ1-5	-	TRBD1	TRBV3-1	TGTGCCAGCAGCCTAGACAGGGTAAATCAGCCCCAGCATTTT	CASSLDRVNQPQHF
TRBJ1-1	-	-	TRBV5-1	TGCGCCAGCAGCTCGTATTCTCAGGAGAGCACTGAAGCTTTCTTT	CASSSYSQESTEAFF
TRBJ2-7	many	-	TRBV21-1	TGTGCCAGCAGTCCCAGAGTTGAGCAGTACTTC	CASSPRVEQYF
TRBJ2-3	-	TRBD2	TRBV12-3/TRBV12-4	TGTGCCAGCAGCCACGGACTAGCGGGGCGCACAGATACGCAGTATTTT	CASSHGLAGRTDTQYF
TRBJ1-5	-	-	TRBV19	TGTGCCAGTAGTACTGACGGGACTCTGATCAATCAGCCCCAGCATTTT	CASSTDGTLINQPQHF
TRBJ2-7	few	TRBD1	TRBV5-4	TGTGCCAGCAGCTTGGAGGGACAGGGCCGCGAGCAGTACTTC	CASSLEGQGREQYF
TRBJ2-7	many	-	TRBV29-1	TGCAGCGTTGAAAGGGAAAGCCCCTACGAGCAGTACTTC	CSVERESPYEQYF
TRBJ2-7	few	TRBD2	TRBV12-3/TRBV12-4	TGTGCCAGCGCCGAGGGACTAGCGGGGGCATACGAGCAGTACTTC	CASAEGLAGAYEQYF
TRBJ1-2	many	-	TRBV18	TGTGCCAGCTCACCGGTGAACGACGGCTACACCTTC	CASSPVNDGYTF
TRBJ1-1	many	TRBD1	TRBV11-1	TGTGCCAGCAGCTTAGGACAGGGGGACACTGAAGCTTTCTTT	CASSLGQGDTEAFF
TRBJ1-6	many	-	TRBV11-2	TGTGCCAGCAGCCCCAGGGAGAGGACCTATAATTCACCCCTCCACTTT	CASSPRERTYNSPLHF
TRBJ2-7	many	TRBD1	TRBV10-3	TGTGCCATCAGGGGACAGGGTTCACTAAGTTTCTACGAGCAGTACTTC	CAIRGQGSLSFYEQYF
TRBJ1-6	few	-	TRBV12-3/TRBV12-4	TGTGCCAGCAGTCCCCTGGGTTATAATTCACCCCTCCACTTT	CASSPLGYNSPLHF
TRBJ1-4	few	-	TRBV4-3	TGCGCCAGCAGCGGACGGGTCGGAGAAAAACTGTTTTTT	CASSGRVGEKLFF
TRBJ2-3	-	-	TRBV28	TGTGCCAGCAGTTTCGTCGGGGGCACAGATACGCAGTATTTT	CASSFVGGTDTQYF
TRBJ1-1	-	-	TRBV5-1	TGCGCCAGCAGCCGTTCGTGGGGGGCGGAATTGATGAACACTGAAGCTTTCTTT	CASSRSWGAELMNTEAFF
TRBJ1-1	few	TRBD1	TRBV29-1	TGCAGCGTAGTGCCGGGACAGGGGGCTGGAGGGGCTTTCTTT	CSVVPGQGAGGAFF
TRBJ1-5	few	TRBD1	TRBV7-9	TGTGCCAGCAGCATAGAGACAGGGCGATTGCATTTT	CASSIETGRLHF
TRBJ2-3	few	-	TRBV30	TGTGCCTGGAGTGTACTACTAAGCACAGATACGCAGTATTTT	CAWSVLLSTDTQYF
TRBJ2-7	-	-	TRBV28	TGTGCCAGCACGGGTGGCATCTACGAGCAGTACTTC	CASTGGIYEQYF
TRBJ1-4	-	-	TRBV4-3	TGCGCCAGCAGCCGAGATCCGGGGGTAGGGAAACTGTTTTTT	CASSRDPGVGKLFF
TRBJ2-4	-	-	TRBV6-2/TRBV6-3	TGTGCCAGCAGTTACTCGACCGGCTCCAGGGACATTCAGTACTTC	CASSYSTGSRDIQYF
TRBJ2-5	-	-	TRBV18	TGTGCCAGCTCACAAGAGACCCAGTACTTC	CASSQETQYF
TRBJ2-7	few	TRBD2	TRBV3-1	TGTGCCAGCAGCCCGGGACTAGCGGGGGGATCCGAGGAGCAGTACTTC	CASSPGLAGGSEEQYF
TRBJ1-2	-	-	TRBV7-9	TGTGCCAGCAGCTTAGAGGTTCAAGCTAACTATGGCTACACCTTC	CASSLEVQANYGYTF
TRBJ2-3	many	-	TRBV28	TGTGCCAGCAGCCCCTGGGGGGTATCAGCAGATACGCAGTATTTT	CASSPWGVSADTQYF
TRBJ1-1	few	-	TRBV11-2	TGTGCCAGCAGCTTAGAGTGGGGGTTACCGAACACTGAAGCTTTCTTT	CASSLEWGLPNTEAFF